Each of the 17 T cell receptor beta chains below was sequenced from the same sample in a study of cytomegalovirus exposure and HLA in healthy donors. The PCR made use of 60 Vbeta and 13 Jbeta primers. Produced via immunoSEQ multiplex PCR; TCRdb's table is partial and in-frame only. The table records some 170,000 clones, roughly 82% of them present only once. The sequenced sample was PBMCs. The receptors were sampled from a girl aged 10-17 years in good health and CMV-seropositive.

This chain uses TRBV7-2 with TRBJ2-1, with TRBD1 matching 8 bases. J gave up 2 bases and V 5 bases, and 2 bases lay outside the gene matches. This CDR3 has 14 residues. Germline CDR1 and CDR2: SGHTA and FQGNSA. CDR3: CASSPDRAYNEQFF. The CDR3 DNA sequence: TGTGCCAGCAGCCCGGACAGGGCCTACAATGAGCAGTTCTTC.

The CDR3 DNA follows: TGCGCCAGCAGCTACGACACGGATAACTATGGCTACACCTTC. It codes for CASSYDTDNYGYTF. V is TRBV5-1 and J is TRBJ1-2; D is unresolved. The CDR3 covers 14 residues. Germline V gene lookup returns CDR1 SGHRS and CDR2 YFSETQ. The V and J ends lost 3 bases and 1 base respectively, with 10 bases between them.

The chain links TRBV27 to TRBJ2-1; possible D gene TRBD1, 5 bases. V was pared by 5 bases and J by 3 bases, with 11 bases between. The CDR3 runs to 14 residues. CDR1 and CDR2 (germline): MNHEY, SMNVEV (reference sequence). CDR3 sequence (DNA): TGTGCCAGCAGTCCTCGGACAAGCTACAATGAGCAGTTCTTC. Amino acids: CASSPRTSYNEQFF.

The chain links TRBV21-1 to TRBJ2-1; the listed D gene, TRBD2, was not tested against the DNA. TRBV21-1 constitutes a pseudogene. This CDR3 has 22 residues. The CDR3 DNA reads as TGTGCCAGCAGCAAAGTGCGGACGGGCGGGAAGGGCGCACGGAGCTCCTACAATGAGCAGTTCTTC. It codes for CASSKVRTGGKGARSSYNEQFF.

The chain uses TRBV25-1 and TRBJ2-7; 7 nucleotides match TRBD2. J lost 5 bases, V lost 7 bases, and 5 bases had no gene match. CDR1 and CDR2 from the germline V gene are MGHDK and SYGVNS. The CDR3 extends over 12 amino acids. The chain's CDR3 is CASTRGVDEQYF. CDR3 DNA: TGTGCCAGCACCCGGGGGGTGGACGAGCAGTACTTC.

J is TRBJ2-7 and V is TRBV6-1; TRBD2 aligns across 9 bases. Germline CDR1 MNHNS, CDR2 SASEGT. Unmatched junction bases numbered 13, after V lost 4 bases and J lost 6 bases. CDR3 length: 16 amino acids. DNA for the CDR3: TGTGCCAGCAGTGGGTACGCCGGGACTAGCCCTGGCGAGCAGTACTTC. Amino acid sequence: CASSGYAGTSPGEQYF.

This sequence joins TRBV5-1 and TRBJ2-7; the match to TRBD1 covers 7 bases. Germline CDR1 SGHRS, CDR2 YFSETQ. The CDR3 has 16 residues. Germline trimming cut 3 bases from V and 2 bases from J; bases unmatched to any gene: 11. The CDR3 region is CASSYPGQLRTYEQYF. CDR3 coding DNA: TGCGCCAGCAGCTACCCGGGACAGCTACGTACCTACGAGCAGTACTTC.

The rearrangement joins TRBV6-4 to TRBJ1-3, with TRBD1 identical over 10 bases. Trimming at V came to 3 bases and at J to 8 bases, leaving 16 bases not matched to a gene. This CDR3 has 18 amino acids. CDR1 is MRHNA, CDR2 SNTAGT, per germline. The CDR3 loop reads CASSEFLSGDRGTDTIYF. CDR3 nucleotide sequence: TGTGCCAGCAGTGAATTCCTCAGTGGGGACAGGGGAACGGACACCATATATTTT.

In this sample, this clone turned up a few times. The CDR3 spells CASSLQGVSENIQYF. The CDR3 DNA sequence: TGTGCCAGCTCACTACAGGGGGTGTCCGAAAACATTCAGTACTTC. The rearrangement links TRBV18 to TRBJ2-4; 8 bases align to TRBD1. CDR3 size: 15 residues. Germline trimming cut 4 bases from V and 5 bases from J; bases unmatched to any gene: 7. CDR1 and CDR2 from the germline V gene are KGHSH and LQKENI.

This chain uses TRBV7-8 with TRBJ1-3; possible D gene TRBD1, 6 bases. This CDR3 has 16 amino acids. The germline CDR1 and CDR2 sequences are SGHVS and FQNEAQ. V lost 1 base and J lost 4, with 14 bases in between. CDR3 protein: CASSLVTQGLGNTIYF. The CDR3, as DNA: TGTGCCAGCAGCTTAGTAACGCAGGGGCTCGGAAACACCATATATTTT.

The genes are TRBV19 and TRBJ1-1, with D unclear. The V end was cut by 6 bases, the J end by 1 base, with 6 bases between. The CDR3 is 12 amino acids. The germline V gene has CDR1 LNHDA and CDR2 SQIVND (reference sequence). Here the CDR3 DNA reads TGTGCCAGTAGCCTATGGAACACTGAAGCTTTCTTT. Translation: CASSLWNTEAFF.

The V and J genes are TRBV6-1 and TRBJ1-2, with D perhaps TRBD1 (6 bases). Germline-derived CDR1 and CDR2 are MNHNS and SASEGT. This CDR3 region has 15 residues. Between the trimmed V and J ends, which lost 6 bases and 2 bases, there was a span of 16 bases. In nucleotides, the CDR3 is TGTGCCAGCAGCGATCCGGGACAACAAAACTATGGCTACACCTTC. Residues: CASSDPGQQNYGYTF.

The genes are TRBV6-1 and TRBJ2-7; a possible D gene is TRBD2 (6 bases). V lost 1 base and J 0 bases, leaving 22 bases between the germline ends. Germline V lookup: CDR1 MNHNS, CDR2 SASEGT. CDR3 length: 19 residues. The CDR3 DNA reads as TGTGCCAGCAGTGAAGGAGTATTGAGGACCTGGAGGGGCTCCTACGAGCAGTACTTC. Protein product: CASSEGVLRTWRGSYEQYF.

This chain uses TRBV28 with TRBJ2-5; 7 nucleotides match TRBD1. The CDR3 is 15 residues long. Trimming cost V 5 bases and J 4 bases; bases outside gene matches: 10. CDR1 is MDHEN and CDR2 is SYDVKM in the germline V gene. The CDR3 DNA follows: TGTGCCAGCAGTCCCTCACCACAGGGGTCAGAGACCCAGTACTTC. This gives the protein CASSPSPQGSETQYF.

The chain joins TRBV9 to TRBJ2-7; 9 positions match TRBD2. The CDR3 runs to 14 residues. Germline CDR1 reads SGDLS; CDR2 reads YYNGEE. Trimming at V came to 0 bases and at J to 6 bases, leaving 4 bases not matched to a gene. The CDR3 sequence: CASSVGSGRGEQYF. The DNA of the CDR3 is TGTGCCAGCAGCGTAGGTAGCGGGAGAGGCGAGCAGTACTTC.

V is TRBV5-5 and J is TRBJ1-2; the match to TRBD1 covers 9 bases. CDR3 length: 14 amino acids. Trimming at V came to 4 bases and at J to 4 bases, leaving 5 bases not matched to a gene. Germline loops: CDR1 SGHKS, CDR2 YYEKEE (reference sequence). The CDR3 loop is CASSGNRGLYGYTF. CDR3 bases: TGTGCCAGCAGCGGTAACAGGGGGCTCTATGGCTACACCTTC.

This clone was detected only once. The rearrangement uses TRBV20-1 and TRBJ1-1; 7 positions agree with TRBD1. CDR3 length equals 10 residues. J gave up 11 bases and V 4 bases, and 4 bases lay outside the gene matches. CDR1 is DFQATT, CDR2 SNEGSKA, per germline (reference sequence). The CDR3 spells CSATDRVAFF. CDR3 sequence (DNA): TGCAGTGCTACCGACAGGGTCGCTTTCTTT.